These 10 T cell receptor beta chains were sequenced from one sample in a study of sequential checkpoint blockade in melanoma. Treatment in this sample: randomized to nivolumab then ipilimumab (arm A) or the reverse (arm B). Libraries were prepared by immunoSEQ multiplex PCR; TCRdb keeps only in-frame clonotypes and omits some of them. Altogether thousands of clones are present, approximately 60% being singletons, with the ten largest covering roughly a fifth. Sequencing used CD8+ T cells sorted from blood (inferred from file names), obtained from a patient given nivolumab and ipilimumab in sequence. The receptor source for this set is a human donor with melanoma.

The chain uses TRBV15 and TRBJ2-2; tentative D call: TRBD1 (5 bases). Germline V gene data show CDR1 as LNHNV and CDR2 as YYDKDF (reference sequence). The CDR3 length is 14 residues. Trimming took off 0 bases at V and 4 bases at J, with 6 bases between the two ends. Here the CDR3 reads CATSRDGATGELFF. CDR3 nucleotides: TGTGCCACCAGCAGAGATGGGGCCACCGGGGAGCTGTTTTTT.

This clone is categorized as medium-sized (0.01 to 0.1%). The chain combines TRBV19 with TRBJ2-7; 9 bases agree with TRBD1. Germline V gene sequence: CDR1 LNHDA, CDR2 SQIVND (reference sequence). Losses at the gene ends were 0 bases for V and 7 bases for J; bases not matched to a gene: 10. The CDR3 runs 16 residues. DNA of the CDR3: TGTGCCAGTAGTATAGACCGGGACAGGGCGATTTGGGAGCAGTACTTC. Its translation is CASSIDRDRAIWEQYF.

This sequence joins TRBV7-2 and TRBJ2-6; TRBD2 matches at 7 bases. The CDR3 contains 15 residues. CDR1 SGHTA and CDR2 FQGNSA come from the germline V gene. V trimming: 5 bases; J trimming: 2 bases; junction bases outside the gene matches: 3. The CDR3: CASSPGTTGANVLTF. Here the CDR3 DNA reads TGTGCCAGCAGCCCCGGGACTACTGGGGCCAACGTCCTGACTTTC.

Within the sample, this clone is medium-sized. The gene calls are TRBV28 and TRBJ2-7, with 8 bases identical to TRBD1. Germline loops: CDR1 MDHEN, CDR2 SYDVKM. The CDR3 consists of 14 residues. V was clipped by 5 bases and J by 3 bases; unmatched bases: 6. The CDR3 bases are TGTGCCAGCAGTCAAAGGACAGGGATCTACGAGCAGTACTTC. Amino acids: CASSQRTGIYEQYF. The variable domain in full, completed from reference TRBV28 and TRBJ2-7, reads DVKVTQSSRYLVKRTGEKVFLECVQDMDHENMFWYRQDPGLGLRLIYFSYDVKMKEKGDIPEGYSVSREKKERFSLILESASTNQTSMYLCASSQRTGIYEQYFGPGTRLTVT.

CDR3 sequence (DNA): TGTGCCAGCAGCGAGGCAGGGGAGTTTTGGGAGACCCAGTACTTC. This translates into CASSEAGEFWETQYF. J is TRBJ2-5 and V is TRBV4-2, with D maybe TRBD1 (6 bases). The V gene lost 5 bases and the J gene lost 5 bases, with 18 bases spanning the gap. This CDR3 contains 15 residues. Germline lookup yields CDR1 LGHNA and CDR2 YNFKEQ.

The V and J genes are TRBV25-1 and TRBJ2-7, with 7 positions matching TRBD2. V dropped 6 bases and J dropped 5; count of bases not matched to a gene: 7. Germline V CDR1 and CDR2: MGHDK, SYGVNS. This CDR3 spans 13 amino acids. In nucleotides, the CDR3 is TGTGCCAGCAGGCAGGGAGGGGTTGACGAGCAGTACTTC. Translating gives CASRQGGVDEQYF.

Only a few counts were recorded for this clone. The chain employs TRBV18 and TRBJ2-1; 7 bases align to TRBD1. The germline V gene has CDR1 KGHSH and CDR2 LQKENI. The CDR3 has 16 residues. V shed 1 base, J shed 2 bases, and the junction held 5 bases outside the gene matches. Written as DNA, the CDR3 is TGTGCCAGCTCACCACGGGACAGCGAGACCTACAATGAGCAGTTCTTC. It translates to CASSPRDSETYNEQFF.

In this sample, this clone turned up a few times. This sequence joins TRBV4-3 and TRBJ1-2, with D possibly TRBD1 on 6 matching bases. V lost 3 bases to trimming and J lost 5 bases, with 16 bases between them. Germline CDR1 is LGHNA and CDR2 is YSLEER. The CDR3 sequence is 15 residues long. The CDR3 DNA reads TGCGCCAGCAGCCATACGACAGGTAATTCGTATGGCTACACCTTC. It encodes CASSHTTGNSYGYTF.

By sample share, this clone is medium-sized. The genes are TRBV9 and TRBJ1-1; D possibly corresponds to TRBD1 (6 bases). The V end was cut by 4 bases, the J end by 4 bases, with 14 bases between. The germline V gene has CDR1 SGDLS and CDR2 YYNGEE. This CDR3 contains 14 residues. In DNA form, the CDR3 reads TGTGCCAGCAGCCCGGATTTGGGGGCCACTGAAGCTTTCTTT. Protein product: CASSPDLGATEAFF.

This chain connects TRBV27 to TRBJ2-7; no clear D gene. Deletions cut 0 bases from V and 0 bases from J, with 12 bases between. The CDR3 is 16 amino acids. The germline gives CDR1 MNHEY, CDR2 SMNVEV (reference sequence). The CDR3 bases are TGTGCCAGCAGTTTATCGGGCAACCCCGCCTCCTACGAGCAGTACTTC. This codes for CASSLSGNPASYEQYF.